These T cell receptor beta chains were read from a single sample in a study of TIL therapy for anti-PD-1-resistant metastatic lung cancer. Using immunoSEQ multiplex PCR, the repertoire was profiled, and TCRdb retains in-frame clones only, with some absent. This repertoire shows around 45,000 clones, just over 70% found once; its top ten account for 4.5% to 7%. Material: tumor tissue, obtained at baseline. The receptor source for this set is a person aged 25 to 79 with non-small cell lung cancer. Both conserved end residues are part of each CDR3. The order of the fields is clone size, J gene, V gene, D gene, CDR3 protein, CDR3 DNA. D genes are given only for firm matches. Only some rows state a clone size, as once, few, many or a class for expanded clones.

clone size: -; J gene: TRBJ2-7; V gene: TRBV6-5; D gene: -; CDR3 protein: CASSSPPAYEQYF; CDR3 DNA: TGTGCCAGCAGCTCACCCCCGGCTTACGAGCAGTACTTC
clone size: -; J gene: TRBJ1-2; V gene: TRBV4-3; D gene: -; CDR3 protein: CASSRKDGGGLGYGYTF; CDR3 DNA: TGCGCCAGCAGCCGAAAGGACGGGGGGGGGCTTGGCTATGGCTACACCTTC
clone size: -; J gene: TRBJ1-3; V gene: TRBV30; D gene: -; CDR3 protein: CAWSVHPGAGNTIYF; CDR3 DNA: TGTGCCTGGAGTGTTCATCCCGGCGCTGGAAACACCATATATTTT
clone size: -; J gene: TRBJ2-2; V gene: TRBV20-1; D gene: -; CDR3 protein: CSAREIRELFF; CDR3 DNA: TGCAGTGCTAGAGAGATCCGGGAGCTGTTTTTT
clone size: -; J gene: TRBJ1-1; V gene: TRBV7-2; D gene: -; CDR3 protein: CASSLDGGAEAFF; CDR3 DNA: TGTGCCAGCAGCTTAGATGGCGGAGCTGAAGCTTTCTTT
clone size: -; J gene: TRBJ1-6; V gene: TRBV6-6; D gene: TRBD1; CDR3 protein: CASSYPTGSNSPLHF; CDR3 DNA: TGTGCCAGCAGTTACCCGACAGGGAGTAATTCACCCCTCCACTTT
clone size: -; J gene: TRBJ2-3; V gene: TRBV28; D gene: -; CDR3 protein: CASSLLRSSTDTQYF; CDR3 DNA: TGTGCCAGCAGTTTACTGCGGAGTAGCACAGATACGCAGTATTTT
clone size: -; J gene: TRBJ2-7; V gene: TRBV18; D gene: -; CDR3 protein: CASSPMLGAPYEQYF; CDR3 DNA: TGTGCCAGCTCACCAATGTTAGGAGCCCCCTACGAGCAGTACTTC
clone size: -; J gene: TRBJ2-7; V gene: TRBV4-1; D gene: TRBD1; CDR3 protein: CASSQAGTGSSHEQYF; CDR3 DNA: TGCGCCAGCAGCCAGGCTGGGACAGGGAGCTCCCACGAGCAGTACTTC
clone size: -; J gene: TRBJ2-1; V gene: TRBV11-2; D gene: TRBD2; CDR3 protein: CASTPGLAGNEQFF; CDR3 DNA: TGTGCCAGCACACCGGGACTAGCGGGTAATGAGCAGTTCTTC
clone size: few; J gene: TRBJ2-3; V gene: TRBV9; D gene: -; CDR3 protein: CASSPPRQLDTQYF; CDR3 DNA: TGTGCCAGCAGCCCCCCAAGGCAGTTGGATACGCAGTATTTT
clone size: few; J gene: TRBJ1-5; V gene: TRBV5-6; D gene: -; CDR3 protein: CASSLDGGKGQHF; CDR3 DNA: TGTGCCAGCAGCTTGGACGGGGGTAAGGGACAGCATTTT
clone size: -; J gene: TRBJ2-7; V gene: TRBV5-1; D gene: TRBD1; CDR3 protein: CASSLEGQGAYEQYF; CDR3 DNA: TGCGCCAGCAGCTTGGAGGGACAGGGGGCGTACGAGCAGTACTTC
clone size: few; J gene: TRBJ2-7; V gene: TRBV2; D gene: TRBD1; CDR3 protein: CASSVGPGQGSYEQYF; CDR3 DNA: TGTGCCAGCAGTGTGGGGCCTGGACAGGGTTCCTACGAGCAGTACTTC
clone size: once; J gene: TRBJ2-3; V gene: TRBV12-1; D gene: -; CDR3 protein: CASSFGGQALGTQYF; CDR3 DNA: TGTGCCAGCAGCTTTGGTGGCCAGGCCTTGGGTACGCAGTATTTT
clone size: -; J gene: TRBJ1-4; V gene: TRBV15; D gene: -; CDR3 protein: CATSRVPEKLFF; CDR3 DNA: TGTGCCACCAGCAGAGTCCCCGAAAAACTGTTTTTT
clone size: -; J gene: TRBJ1-6; V gene: TRBV10-1; D gene: -; CDR3 protein: CASSEGFNSPLHF; CDR3 DNA: TGCGCCAGCAGTGAAGGTTTCAATTCACCCCTCCACTTT
clone size: -; J gene: TRBJ1-2; V gene: TRBV25-1; D gene: -; CDR3 protein: CASLSGRNYGYTF; CDR3 DNA: TGTGCCAGTCTGTCGGGACGGAACTATGGCTACACCTTC
clone size: once; J gene: TRBJ2-3; V gene: TRBV4-2; D gene: TRBD2; CDR3 protein: CASSQDSISGGSDTQYF; CDR3 DNA: TGTGCCAGCAGCCAAGATAGCATTAGCGGGGGGTCAGATACGCAGTATTTT
clone size: -; J gene: TRBJ2-5; V gene: TRBV15; D gene: TRBD2; CDR3 protein: CATSRDKHLSGETQYF; CDR3 DNA: TGTGCCACCAGCAGAGATAAACACCTTAGCGGGGAGACCCAGTACTTC
clone size: -; J gene: TRBJ1-1; V gene: TRBV5-1; D gene: TRBD1; CDR3 protein: CASSLAGQGAWNTEAFF; CDR3 DNA: TGCGCCAGCAGCTTGGCGGGGCAGGGGGCGTGGAACACTGAAGCTTTCTTT
clone size: -; J gene: TRBJ1-4; V gene: TRBV5-1; D gene: -; CDR3 protein: CASSTHNSGEKLFF; CDR3 DNA: TGCGCCAGCAGCACCCATAACAGCGGAGAAAAACTGTTTTTT
clone size: -; J gene: TRBJ1-5; V gene: TRBV28; D gene: -; CDR3 protein: CASNFGGNQPQHF; CDR3 DNA: TGTGCCAGCAACTTTGGTGGCAATCAGCCCCAGCATTTT
clone size: -; J gene: TRBJ2-6; V gene: TRBV10-3; D gene: -; CDR3 protein: CAISESGGSGANVLTF; CDR3 DNA: TGTGCCATCAGTGAGTCCGGGGGCTCTGGGGCCAACGTCCTGACTTTC
clone size: -; J gene: TRBJ2-5; V gene: TRBV19; D gene: TRBD1; CDR3 protein: CASSIRSGTGDGTQYF; CDR3 DNA: TGTGCCAGTAGTATTAGATCCGGGACAGGGGACGGGACCCAGTACTTC
clone size: few; J gene: TRBJ1-2; V gene: TRBV6-5; D gene: -; CDR3 protein: CASSSGNYGYTF; CDR3 DNA: TGTGCCAGCAGTTCCGGGAACTATGGCTACACCTTC
clone size: -; J gene: TRBJ1-1; V gene: TRBV27; D gene: -; CDR3 protein: CASSHTWDTEAFF; CDR3 DNA: TGTGCCAGCAGTCATACTTGGGACACTGAAGCTTTCTTT
clone size: once; J gene: TRBJ1-2; V gene: TRBV19; D gene: -; CDR3 protein: CASSIDREKRYTF; CDR3 DNA: TGTGCCAGTAGTATAGATCGGGAAAAGCGCTACACCTTC
clone size: -; J gene: TRBJ2-7; V gene: TRBV6-5; D gene: TRBD2; CDR3 protein: CASRPGLAGYEQYF; CDR3 DNA: TGTGCCAGCAGACCGGGACTAGCCGGGTACGAGCAGTACTTC
clone size: -; J gene: TRBJ2-2; V gene: TRBV5-1; D gene: -; CDR3 protein: CASKARPGNTGELFF; CDR3 DNA: TGCGCCAGCAAGGCCAGGCCGGGAAACACCGGGGAGCTGTTTTTT
clone size: -; J gene: TRBJ2-7; V gene: TRBV2; D gene: -; CDR3 protein: CASVETYEQYF; CDR3 DNA: TGTGCCAGCGTAGAGACCTACGAGCAGTACTTC
clone size: few; J gene: TRBJ2-7; V gene: TRBV30; D gene: -; CDR3 protein: CAWRGSQWDEQYF; CDR3 DNA: TGTGCCTGGAGGGGCAGTCAATGGGACGAGCAGTACTTC
clone size: once; J gene: TRBJ1-1; V gene: TRBV9; D gene: -; CDR3 protein: CASSAAGAAMNTEAFF; CDR3 DNA: TGTGCCAGCAGCGCCGCCGGGGCGGCTATGAACACTGAAGCTTTCTTT
clone size: -; J gene: TRBJ2-7; V gene: TRBV28; D gene: TRBD1; CDR3 protein: CASSPTRQGQPYEQYF; CDR3 DNA: TGTGCCAGCAGTCCAACCCGACAGGGGCAACCCTACGAGCAGTACTTC
clone size: -; J gene: TRBJ2-7; V gene: TRBV19; D gene: TRBD1; CDR3 protein: CASSIDWTGAYEQYF; CDR3 DNA: TGTGCCAGTAGTATAGACTGGACAGGGGCATACGAGCAGTACTTC
clone size: -; J gene: TRBJ1-2; V gene: TRBV15; D gene: TRBD1; CDR3 protein: CATSGGRVFTGVVGYTF; CDR3 DNA: TGTGCCACCAGCGGCGGGAGGGTTTTTACAGGGGTTGTTGGCTACACCTTC
clone size: few; J gene: TRBJ2-1; V gene: TRBV14; D gene: TRBD2; CDR3 protein: CASSQGLAGDSSYNEQFF; CDR3 DNA: TGTGCCAGCAGCCAAGGACTAGCGGGGGACAGCTCCTACAATGAGCAGTTCTTC
clone size: -; J gene: TRBJ1-1; V gene: TRBV6-5; D gene: -; CDR3 protein: CASSYSRTGKDFF; CDR3 DNA: TGTGCCAGCAGTTACTCCCGAACGGGTAAGGATTTCTTT
clone size: -; J gene: TRBJ2-1; V gene: TRBV6-5; D gene: TRBD2; CDR3 protein: CASKPIAGEQFF; CDR3 DNA: TGTGCCAGCAAACCCATAGCGGGAGAGCAGTTCTTC
clone size: -; J gene: TRBJ2-7; V gene: TRBV10-3; D gene: -; CDR3 protein: CAISEETLLEQYF; CDR3 DNA: TGTGCCATCAGTGAGGAGACACTTCTCGAGCAGTACTTC
clone size: -; J gene: TRBJ2-3; V gene: TRBV27; D gene: TRBD1; CDR3 protein: CASSLTGARISTDTQYF; CDR3 DNA: TGTGCCAGCAGTCTAACAGGGGCCCGAATTAGCACAGATACGCAGTATTTT
clone size: few; J gene: TRBJ1-1; V gene: TRBV25-1; D gene: -; CDR3 protein: CASSEGSISEAFF; CDR3 DNA: TGTGCCAGCAGTGAGGGGTCAATCTCTGAAGCTTTCTTT
clone size: -; J gene: TRBJ2-1; V gene: TRBV2; D gene: TRBD2; CDR3 protein: CASSFGLAGDEQFF; CDR3 DNA: TGTGCCAGCAGCTTCGGACTAGCCGGGGATGAGCAGTTCTTC
clone size: -; J gene: TRBJ1-2; V gene: TRBV5-4; D gene: -; CDR3 protein: CASSLARGREFGYTF; CDR3 DNA: TGTGCCAGCAGCTTAGCGCGCGGGAGGGAGTTTGGCTACACCTTC